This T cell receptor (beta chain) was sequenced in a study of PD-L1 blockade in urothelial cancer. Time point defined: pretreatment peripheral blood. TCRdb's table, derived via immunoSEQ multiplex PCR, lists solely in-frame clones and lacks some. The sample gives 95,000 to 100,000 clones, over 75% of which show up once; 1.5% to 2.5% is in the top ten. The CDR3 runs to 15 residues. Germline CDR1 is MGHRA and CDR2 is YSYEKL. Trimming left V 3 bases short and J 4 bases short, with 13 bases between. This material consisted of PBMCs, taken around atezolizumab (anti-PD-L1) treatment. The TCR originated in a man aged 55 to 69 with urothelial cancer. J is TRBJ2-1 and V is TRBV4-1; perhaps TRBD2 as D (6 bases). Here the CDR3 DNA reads TGCGCCAGCAGCCAGTCGCCGGGAGAATACAATGAGCAGTTCTTC. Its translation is CASSQSPGEYNEQFF.